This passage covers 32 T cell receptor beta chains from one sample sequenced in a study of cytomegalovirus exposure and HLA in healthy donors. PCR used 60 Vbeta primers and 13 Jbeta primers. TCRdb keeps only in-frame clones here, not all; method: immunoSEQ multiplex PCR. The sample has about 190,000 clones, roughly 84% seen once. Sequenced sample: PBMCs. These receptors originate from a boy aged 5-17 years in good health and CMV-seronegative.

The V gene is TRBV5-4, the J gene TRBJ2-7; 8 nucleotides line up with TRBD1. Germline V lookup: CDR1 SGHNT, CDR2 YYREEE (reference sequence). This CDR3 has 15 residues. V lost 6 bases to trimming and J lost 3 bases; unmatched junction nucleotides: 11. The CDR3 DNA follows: TGTGCCAGCAACTTAGGAACGGGACAGGTCTACGAGCAGTACTTC. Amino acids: CASNLGTGQVYEQYF.

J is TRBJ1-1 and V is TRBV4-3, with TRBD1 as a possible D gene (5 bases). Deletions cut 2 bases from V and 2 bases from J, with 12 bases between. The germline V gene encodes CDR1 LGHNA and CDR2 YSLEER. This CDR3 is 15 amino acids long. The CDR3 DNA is TGCGCCAGCAGCCAACAGGGCAGGATCAACACTGAAGCTTTCTTT. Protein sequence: CASSQQGRINTEAFF.

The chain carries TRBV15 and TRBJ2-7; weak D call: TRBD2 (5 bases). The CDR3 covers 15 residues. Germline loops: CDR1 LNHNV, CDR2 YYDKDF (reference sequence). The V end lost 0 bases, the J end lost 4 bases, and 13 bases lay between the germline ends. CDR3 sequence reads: CATSRDRAEGYEQYF. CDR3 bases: TGTGCCACCAGCAGAGATCGAGCTGAGGGATACGAGCAGTACTTC.

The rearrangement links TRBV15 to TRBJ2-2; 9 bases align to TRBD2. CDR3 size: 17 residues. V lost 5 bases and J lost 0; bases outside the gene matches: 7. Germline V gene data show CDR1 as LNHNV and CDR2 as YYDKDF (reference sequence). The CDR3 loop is CATSGPGLASNTGELFF. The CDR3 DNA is TGTGCCACCAGCGGGCCGGGACTAGCTTCGAACACCGGGGAGCTGTTTTTT.

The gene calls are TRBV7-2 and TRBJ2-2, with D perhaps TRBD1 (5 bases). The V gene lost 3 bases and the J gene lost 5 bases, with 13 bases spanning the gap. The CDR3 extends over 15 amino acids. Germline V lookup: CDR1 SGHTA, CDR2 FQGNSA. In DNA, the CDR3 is TGTGCCAGCAGCTTCCAGGGTTCCGCGACCGGGGAGCTGTTTTTT. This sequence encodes CASSFQGSATGELFF.

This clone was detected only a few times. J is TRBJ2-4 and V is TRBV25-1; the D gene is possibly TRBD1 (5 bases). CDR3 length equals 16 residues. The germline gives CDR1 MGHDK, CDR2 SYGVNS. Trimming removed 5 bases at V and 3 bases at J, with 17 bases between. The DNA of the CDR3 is TGTGCCAGCAGTTCCAAGCAGGGCTGGGGCAAAAACATTCAGTACTTC. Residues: CASSSKQGWGKNIQYF.

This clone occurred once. DNA of the CDR3: TGTGCCAGCAGTCCCTCGACAGTCACCTACGAGCAGTACTTC. Residues: CASSPSTVTYEQYF. The V gene is TRBV27, the J gene TRBJ2-7; weak D call: TRBD1 (5 bases). In germline, CDR1 is MNHEY, CDR2 SMNVEV (reference sequence). The CDR3 consists of 14 residues. Trimming removed 5 bases from V and 2 bases from J, with 13 bases in between.

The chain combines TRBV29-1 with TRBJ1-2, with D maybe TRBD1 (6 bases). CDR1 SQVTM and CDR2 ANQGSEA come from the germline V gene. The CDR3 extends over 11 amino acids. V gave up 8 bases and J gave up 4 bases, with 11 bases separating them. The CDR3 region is CSTGSAYGYTF. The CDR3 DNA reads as TGCAGCACAGGGAGCGCCTATGGCTACACCTTC.

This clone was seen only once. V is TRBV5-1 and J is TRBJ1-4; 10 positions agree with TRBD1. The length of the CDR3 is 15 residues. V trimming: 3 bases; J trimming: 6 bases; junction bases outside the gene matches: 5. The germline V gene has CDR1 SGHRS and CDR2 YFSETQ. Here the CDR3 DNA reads TGCGCCAGCAGCTGGGCCGGGACAGGGGATGAAAAACTGTTTTTT. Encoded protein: CASSWAGTGDEKLFF.

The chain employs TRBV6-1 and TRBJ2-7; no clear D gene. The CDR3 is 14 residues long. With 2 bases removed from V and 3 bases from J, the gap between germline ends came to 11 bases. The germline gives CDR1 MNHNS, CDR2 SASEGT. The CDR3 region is CASSERVVNYEQYF. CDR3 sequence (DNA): TGTGCCAGCAGTGAAAGAGTCGTTAACTACGAGCAGTACTTC.

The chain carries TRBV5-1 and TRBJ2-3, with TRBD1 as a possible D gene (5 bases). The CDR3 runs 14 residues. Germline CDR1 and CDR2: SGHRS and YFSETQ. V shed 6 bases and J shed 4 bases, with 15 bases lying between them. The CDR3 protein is CASTLDRLPDTQYF. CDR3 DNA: TGCGCCAGCACCTTAGACAGATTACCAGATACGCAGTATTTT.

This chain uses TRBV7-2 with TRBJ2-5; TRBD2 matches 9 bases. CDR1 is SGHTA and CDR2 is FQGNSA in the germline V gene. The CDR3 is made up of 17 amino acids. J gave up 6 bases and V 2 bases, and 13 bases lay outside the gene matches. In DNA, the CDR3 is TGTGCCAGCAGCTTATTACCCGTCTCTAGCGGGATGAAGACCCAGTACTTC. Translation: CASSLLPVSSGMKTQYF.

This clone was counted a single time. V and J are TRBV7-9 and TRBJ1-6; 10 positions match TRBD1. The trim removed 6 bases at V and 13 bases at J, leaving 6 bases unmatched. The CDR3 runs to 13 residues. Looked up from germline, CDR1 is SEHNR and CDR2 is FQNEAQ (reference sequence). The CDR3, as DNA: TGTGCCAGCAGTCGCGGACAGGGGGGTCCCCTCCACTTT. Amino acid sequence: CASSRGQGGPLHF.

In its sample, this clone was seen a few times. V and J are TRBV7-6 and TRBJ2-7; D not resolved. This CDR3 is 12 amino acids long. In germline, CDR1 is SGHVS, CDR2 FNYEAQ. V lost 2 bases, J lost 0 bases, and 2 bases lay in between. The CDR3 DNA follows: TGTGCCAGCAGCTTATACTCCTACGAGCAGTACTTC. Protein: CASSLYSYEQYF.

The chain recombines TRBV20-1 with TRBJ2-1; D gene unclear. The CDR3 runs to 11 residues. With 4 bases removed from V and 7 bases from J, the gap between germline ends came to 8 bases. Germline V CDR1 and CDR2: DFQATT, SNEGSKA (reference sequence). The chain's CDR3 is CSATPANEQFF. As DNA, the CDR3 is TGCAGTGCTACCCCCGCGAATGAGCAGTTCTTC.

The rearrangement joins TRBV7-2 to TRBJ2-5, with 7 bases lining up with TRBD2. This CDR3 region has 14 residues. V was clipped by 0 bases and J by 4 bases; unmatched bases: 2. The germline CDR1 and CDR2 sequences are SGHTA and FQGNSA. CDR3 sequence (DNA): TGTGCCAGCAGCTTAGCGTGGGGGGGAGAGACCCAGTACTTC. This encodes CASSLAWGGETQYF.

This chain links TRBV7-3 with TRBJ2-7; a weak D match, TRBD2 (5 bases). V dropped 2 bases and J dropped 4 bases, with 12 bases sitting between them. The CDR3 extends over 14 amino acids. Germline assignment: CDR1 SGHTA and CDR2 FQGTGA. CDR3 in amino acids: CASSLGPRDYEQYF. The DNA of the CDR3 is TGTGCCAGCAGCTTAGGGCCGAGGGATTACGAGCAGTACTTC.

The CDR3: CSVEDPVNTGELFF. CDR3 DNA sequence: TGCAGCGTTGAAGATCCCGTGAACACCGGGGAGCTGTTTTTT. This chain joins TRBV29-1 and TRBJ2-2, with unresolved D. The CDR3 length is 14 residues. The V gene lost 0 bases and the J gene lost 1 base, with 6 bases spanning the gap. Germline CDR1 SQVTM, CDR2 ANQGSEA.

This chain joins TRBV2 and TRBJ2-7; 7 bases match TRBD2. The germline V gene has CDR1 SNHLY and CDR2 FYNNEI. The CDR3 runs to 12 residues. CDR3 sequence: CSTLGGAYEQYF. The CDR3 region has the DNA TGTTCCACCTTGGGGGGGGCCTACGAGCAGTACTTC. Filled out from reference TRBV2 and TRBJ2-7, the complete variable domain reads EPEVTQTPSHQVTQMGQEVILRCVPISNHLYFYWYRQILGQKVEFLVSFYNNEISEKSEIFDDQFSVERPDGSNFTLKIRSTKLEDSAMYFCSTLGGAYEQYFGPGTRLTVT.

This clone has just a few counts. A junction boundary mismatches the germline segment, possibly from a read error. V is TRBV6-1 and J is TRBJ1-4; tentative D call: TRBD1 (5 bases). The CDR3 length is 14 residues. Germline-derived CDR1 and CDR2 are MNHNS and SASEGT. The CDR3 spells CASSESGGNEILFF. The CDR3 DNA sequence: TGTGCCAGCAGTGAATCGGGGGGAAATGAAATACTGTTTTTT.

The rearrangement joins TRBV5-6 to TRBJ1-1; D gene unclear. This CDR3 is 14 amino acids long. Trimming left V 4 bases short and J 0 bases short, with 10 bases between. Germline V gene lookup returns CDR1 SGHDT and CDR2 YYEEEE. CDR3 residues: CASSEAWVNTEAFF. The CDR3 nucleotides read TGTGCCAGCAGCGAGGCTTGGGTGAACACTGAAGCTTTCTTT.

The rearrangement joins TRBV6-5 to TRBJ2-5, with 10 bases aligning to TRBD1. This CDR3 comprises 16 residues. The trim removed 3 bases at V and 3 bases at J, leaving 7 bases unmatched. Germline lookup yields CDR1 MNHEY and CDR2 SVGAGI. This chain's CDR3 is CASSYLSGTGEETQYF. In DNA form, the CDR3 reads TGTGCCAGCAGTTATCTCTCAGGGACAGGGGAAGAGACCCAGTACTTC.

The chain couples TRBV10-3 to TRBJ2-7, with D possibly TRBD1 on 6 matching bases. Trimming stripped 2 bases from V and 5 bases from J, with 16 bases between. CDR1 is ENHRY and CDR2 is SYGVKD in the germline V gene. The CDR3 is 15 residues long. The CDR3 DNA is TGTGCCATCAGTGAGGGGACATCCCTTACCCACGAGCAGTACTTC. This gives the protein CAISEGTSLTHEQYF.

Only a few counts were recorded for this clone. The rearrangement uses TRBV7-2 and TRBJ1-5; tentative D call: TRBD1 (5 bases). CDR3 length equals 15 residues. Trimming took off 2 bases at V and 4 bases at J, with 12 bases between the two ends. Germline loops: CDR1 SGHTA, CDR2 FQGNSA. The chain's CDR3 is CASSLSGGENQPQHF. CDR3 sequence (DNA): TGTGCCAGCAGCTTAAGCGGAGGGGAGAATCAGCCCCAGCATTTT. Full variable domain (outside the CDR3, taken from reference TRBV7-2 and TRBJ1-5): GAGVSQSPSNKVTEKGKDVELRCDPISGHTALYWYRQSLGQGLEFLIYFQGNSAPDKSGLPSDRFSAERTGGSVSTLTIQRTQQEDSAVYLCASSLSGGENQPQHFGDGTRLSIL.

Written as DNA, the CDR3 is TGTGCCAGCAGCGTAGCTCGGCTAGCTAGGAGCTCCTACAATGAGCAGTTCTTC. Its translation: CASSVARLARSSYNEQFF. The chain combines TRBV9 with TRBJ2-1, with D perhaps TRBD2 (5 bases). Trimming cost V 0 bases and J 0 bases, with 16 bases left between them. CDR3 length: 18 amino acids. CDR1 and CDR2 from the germline V gene are SGDLS and YYNGEE.

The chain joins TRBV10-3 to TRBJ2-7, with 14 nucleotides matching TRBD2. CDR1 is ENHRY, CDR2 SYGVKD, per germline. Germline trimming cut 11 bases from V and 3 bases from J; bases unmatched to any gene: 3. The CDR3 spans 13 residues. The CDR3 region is CAAGTSGSYEQYF. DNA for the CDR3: TGTGCCGCCGGGACTAGCGGGAGCTACGAGCAGTACTTC.

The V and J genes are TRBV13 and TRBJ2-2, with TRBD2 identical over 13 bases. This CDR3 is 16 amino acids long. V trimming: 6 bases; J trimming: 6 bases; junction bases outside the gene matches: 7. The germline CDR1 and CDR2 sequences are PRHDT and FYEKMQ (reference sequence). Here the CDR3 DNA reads TGTGCCAGCAGGGAACCGGGACTAGCGGGACCCGGGGAGCTGTTTTTT. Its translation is CASREPGLAGPGELFF. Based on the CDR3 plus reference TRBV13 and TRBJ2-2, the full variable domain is AAGVIQSPRHLIKEKRETATLKCYPIPRHDTVYWYQQGPGQDPQFLISFYEKMQSDKGSIPDRFSAQQFSDYHSELNMSSLELGDSALYFCASREPGLAGPGELFFGEGSRLTVL.

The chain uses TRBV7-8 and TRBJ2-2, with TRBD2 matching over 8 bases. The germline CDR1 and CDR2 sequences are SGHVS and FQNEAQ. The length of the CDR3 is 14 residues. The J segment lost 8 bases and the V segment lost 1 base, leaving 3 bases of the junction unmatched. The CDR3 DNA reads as TGTGCCAGCAGCTTAGGACTAGCGTTGGGGGAGCTGTTTTTT. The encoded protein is CASSLGLALGELFF.

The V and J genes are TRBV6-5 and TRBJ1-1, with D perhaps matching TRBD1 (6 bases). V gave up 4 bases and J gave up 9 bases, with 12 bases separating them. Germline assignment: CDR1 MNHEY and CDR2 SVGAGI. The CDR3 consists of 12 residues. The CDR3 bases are TGTGCCAGCAGTTCCCTAGGGGGAAAAGCTTTCTTT. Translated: CASSSLGGKAFF.

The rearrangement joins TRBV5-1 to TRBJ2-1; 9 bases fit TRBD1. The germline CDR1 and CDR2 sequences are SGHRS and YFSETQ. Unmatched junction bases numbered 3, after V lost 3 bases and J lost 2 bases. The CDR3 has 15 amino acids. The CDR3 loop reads CASSYRDRAYNEQFF. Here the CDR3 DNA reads TGCGCCAGCAGCTACCGGGACAGGGCCTACAATGAGCAGTTCTTC.

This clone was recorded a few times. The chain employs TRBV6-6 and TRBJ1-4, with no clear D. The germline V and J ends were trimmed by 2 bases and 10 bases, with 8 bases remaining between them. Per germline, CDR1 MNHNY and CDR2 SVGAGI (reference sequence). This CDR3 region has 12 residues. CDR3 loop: CASSYEGRKLFF. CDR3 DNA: TGTGCCAGCAGTTACGAGGGTAGAAAACTGTTTTTT.

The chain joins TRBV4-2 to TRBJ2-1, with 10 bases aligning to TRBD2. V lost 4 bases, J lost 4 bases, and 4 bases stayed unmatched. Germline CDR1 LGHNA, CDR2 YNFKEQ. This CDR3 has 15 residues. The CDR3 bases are TGTGCCAGCAGCCCTAGCGGGAGCGATTACAATGAGCAGTTCTTC. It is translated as CASSPSGSDYNEQFF.